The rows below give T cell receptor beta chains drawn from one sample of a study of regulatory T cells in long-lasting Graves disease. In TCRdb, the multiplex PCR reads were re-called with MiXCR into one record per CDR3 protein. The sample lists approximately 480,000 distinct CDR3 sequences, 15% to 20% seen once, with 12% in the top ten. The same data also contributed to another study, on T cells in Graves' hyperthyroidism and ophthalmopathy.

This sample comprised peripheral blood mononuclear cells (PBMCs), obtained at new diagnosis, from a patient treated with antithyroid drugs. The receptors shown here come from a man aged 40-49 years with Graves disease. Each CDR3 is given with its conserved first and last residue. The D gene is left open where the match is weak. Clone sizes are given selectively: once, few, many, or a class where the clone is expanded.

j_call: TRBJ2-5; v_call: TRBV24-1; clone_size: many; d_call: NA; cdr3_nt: TGTGCCACCAGTGAATTGGACGGCCCAGAGACCCAGTACTTC; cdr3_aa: CATSELDGPETQYF
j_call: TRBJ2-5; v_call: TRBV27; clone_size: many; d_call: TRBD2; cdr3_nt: TGTGCCAAGCGTACGAGGGAGGGCCGGGAAGAGACCCAGTACTTC; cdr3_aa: CAKRTREGREETQYF
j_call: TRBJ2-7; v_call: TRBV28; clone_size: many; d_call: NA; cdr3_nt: TGTGCCAGCAGTCCCAATCTGGGCGAGCAGTACTTC; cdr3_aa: CASSPNLGEQYF
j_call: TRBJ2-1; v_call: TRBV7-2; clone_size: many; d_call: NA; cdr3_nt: TGTGCCAGCAGCTTAGCGTCCCTAAGCGGAGAGCAGTTCTTC; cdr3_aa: CASSLASLSGEQFF
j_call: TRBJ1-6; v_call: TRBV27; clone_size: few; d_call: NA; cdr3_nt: TGTGCCAGCAGTTTATACGCGACACGGTTAGATTCACCCCTCCACTTT; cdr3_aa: CASSLYATRLDSPLHF
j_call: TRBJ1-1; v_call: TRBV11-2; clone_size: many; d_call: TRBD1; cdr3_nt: TGTGCCAGCAGCCGGGACAGGGTGAACACTGAAGCTTTCTTT; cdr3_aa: CASSRDRVNTEAFF
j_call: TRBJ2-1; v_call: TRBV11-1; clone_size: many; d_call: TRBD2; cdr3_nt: TGTGCCAGCAGCTCAGGACTAGCGGGGGTGAGCTCCTACAATGAGCAGTTCTTC; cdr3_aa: CASSSGLAGVSSYNEQFF
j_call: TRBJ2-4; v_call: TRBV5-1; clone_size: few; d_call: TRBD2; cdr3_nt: TGCGCCAGCAGGCCGGGACTAGCGGGGACAAAAGCCAAAAACATTCAGTACTTC; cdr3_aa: CASRPGLAGTKAKNIQYF
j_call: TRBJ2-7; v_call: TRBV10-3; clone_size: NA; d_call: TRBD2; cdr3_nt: TGTGCCATCAGTGGACTAGCGGGAGCTCAGGGAGTCGAGCAGTACTTC; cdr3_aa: CAISGLAGAQGVEQYF
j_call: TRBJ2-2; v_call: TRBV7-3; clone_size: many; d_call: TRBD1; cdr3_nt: TGTGCCAGCAGCACGCAGACAGGGGGAATCACCGGGGAGCTGTTTTTT; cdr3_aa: CASSTQTGGITGELFF
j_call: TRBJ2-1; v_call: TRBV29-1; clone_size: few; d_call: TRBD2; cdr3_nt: TGCAGCGTGATCTTCCCTTTAGCGGGAGGGGGCAATGAGCAGTTCTTC; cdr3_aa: CSVIFPLAGGGNEQFF
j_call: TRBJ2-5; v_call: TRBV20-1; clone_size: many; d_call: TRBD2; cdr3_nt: TGCAGTGCTAGAGCCCCGACTAGCGGGGGCCAAGAGACCCAGTACTTC; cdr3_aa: CSARAPTSGGQETQYF
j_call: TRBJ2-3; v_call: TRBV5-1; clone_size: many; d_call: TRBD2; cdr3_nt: TGCGCCAGCAGCACCAGGGGAAGCGGGAGTACAGATACGCAGTATTTT; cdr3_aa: CASSTRGSGSTDTQYF
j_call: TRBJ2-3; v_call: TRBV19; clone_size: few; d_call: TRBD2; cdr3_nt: TGTGCCAGTAGTCCCCGACTAGCGGGAGGTCCCGCAGATATGCAGTATTTT; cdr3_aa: CASSPRLAGGPADMQYF
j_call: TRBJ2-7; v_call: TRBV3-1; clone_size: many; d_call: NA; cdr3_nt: TGTGCCAGCAGCCTGGACGGCAGGGATTATGAAGAGCAGTACTTC; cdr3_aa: CASSLDGRDYEEQYF
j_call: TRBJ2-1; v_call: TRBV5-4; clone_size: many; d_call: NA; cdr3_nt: TGTGCCAGCAGCTTGGTGCTAGGGTACAATGAGCAGTTCTTC; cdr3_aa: CASSLVLGYNEQFF